These T cell receptor beta chains were read from a single sample in a study of T cell repertoires in cytomegalovirus infection. No antigens are known for them. TCRdb used MiXCR to reprocess the reads, holding one entry per CDR3 protein. The sample lists some 500,000 distinct CDR3 sequences; around two fifths were seen once. This material consisted of cultured PBMCs, taken from culture after CMV antigen stimulation. Receptor source: a human donor in good health (CMV status not recorded). Some clones in this sample may be carry-over from other donors' samples. Both conserved end residues are part of each CDR3. Each record gives: CDR3 length, J gene, clone size, D gene, V gene, CDR3 protein, CDR3 DNA. A D gene is named only where the DNA matches it firmly. For some rows the clone size is stated as once, few or many, or as a class when expanded; others skip it.

len: 16; j_gene: TRBJ2-3; abundance: -; d_gene: -; v_gene: TRBV10-3; CDR3aa: CAISESRGGQADTQYF; CDR3nt: TGTGCCATCAGTGAGTCAAGAGGGGGTCAGGCAGATACGCAGTATTTT
len: 14; j_gene: TRBJ2-1; abundance: -; d_gene: TRBD2; v_gene: TRBV19; CDR3aa: CASTPTGGFKGQFF; CDR3nt: TGTGCCAGTACCCCTACGGGGGGGTTTAAGGGGCAGTTCTTC
len: 14; j_gene: TRBJ2-7; abundance: once; d_gene: -; v_gene: TRBV19; CDR3aa: CASSIKVGTYEQYF; CDR3nt: TGTGCCAGTAGTATAAAGGTCGGAACCTACGAGCAGTACTTC
len: 13; j_gene: TRBJ2-3; abundance: -; d_gene: -; v_gene: TRBV19; CDR3aa: CASSIVFGDTQYF; CDR3nt: TGTGCCAGTAGTATCGTGTTCGGAGACACGCAGTATTTT
len: 17; j_gene: TRBJ2-1; abundance: few; d_gene: TRBD2; v_gene: TRBV7-2; CDR3aa: CASRTSGSLGSYNEQFF; CDR3nt: TGTGCCAGCAGGACTAGCGGGAGTTTGGGGTCCTACAATGAGCAGTTCTTC
len: 13; j_gene: TRBJ2-1; abundance: -; d_gene: -; v_gene: TRBV6-2/TRBV6-3; CDR3aa: CASSYMVANEQFF; CDR3nt: TGTGCCAGCAGTTACATGGTAGCCAATGAGCAGTTCTTC
len: 16; j_gene: TRBJ2-3; abundance: many; d_gene: TRBD2; v_gene: TRBV7-2; CDR3aa: CASSLVAGTSTDTQYF; CDR3nt: TGTGCCAGCAGCTTAGTAGCGGGGACTAGCACAGATACGCAGTATTTT
len: 15; j_gene: TRBJ1-3; abundance: -; d_gene: -; v_gene: TRBV7-8; CDR3aa: CASSVVPGPGNTIYF; CDR3nt: TGTGCCAGCAGCGTGGTACCGGGCCCTGGAAACACCATATATTTT
len: 14; j_gene: TRBJ2-5; abundance: -; d_gene: TRBD1; v_gene: TRBV11-2; CDR3aa: CASSFNRGAETQYF; CDR3nt: TGTGCCAGCAGCTTCAACAGGGGAGCGGAGACCCAGTACTTC
len: 13; j_gene: TRBJ1-4; abundance: few; d_gene: -; v_gene: TRBV7-2; CDR3aa: CASSGGANEKLFF; CDR3nt: TGTGCCAGCAGCGGGGGAGCTAATGAAAAACTGTTTTTT
len: 14; j_gene: TRBJ1-5; abundance: -; d_gene: TRBD1; v_gene: TRBV12-3/TRBV12-4; CDR3aa: CASRRTGGNQPQHF; CDR3nt: TGTGCCAGCAGGCGGACAGGGGGCAATCAGCCCCAGCATTTT
len: 17; j_gene: TRBJ2-3; abundance: -; d_gene: TRBD1; v_gene: TRBV2; CDR3aa: CASSESWDRTSTDTQYF; CDR3nt: TGTGCCAGCAGTGAATCCTGGGACAGGACTTCCACAGATACGCAGTATTTT
len: 17; j_gene: TRBJ2-5; abundance: -; d_gene: -; v_gene: TRBV7-8; CDR3aa: CASRGAVSGLRVETQYF; CDR3nt: TGTGCCAGCAGGGGGGCCGTTAGCGGGTTAAGGGTGGAGACCCAGTACTTC
len: 17; j_gene: TRBJ2-7; abundance: many; d_gene: TRBD2; v_gene: TRBV7-2; CDR3aa: CASSFASGSTNSYEQYF; CDR3nt: TGTGCCAGCAGCTTTGCTAGCGGTTCTACCAACTCCTACGAGCAGTACTTC
len: 13; j_gene: TRBJ2-2; abundance: -; d_gene: -; v_gene: TRBV20-1; CDR3aa: CSALSGNTGELFF; CDR3nt: TGCAGTGCGCTCTCCGGGAACACCGGGGAGCTGTTTTTT
len: 15; j_gene: TRBJ2-3; abundance: -; d_gene: -; v_gene: TRBV7-6; CDR3aa: CASSTTYDGTDTQYF; CDR3nt: TGTGCCAGCAGCACGACCTACGATGGCACAGATACGCAGTATTTT
len: 15; j_gene: TRBJ2-7; abundance: -; d_gene: -; v_gene: TRBV6-1; CDR3aa: CASSSRETPSYEQYF; CDR3nt: TGTGCCAGCAGTTCCAGGGAGACCCCGTCCTACGAGCAGTACTTC
len: 17; j_gene: TRBJ2-1; abundance: -; d_gene: TRBD2; v_gene: TRBV28; CDR3aa: CASSYPGLAGSYNEQFF; CDR3nt: TGTGCCAGCAGTTACCCCGGACTAGCGGGCTCCTACAATGAGCAGTTCTTC
len: 15; j_gene: TRBJ2-7; abundance: few; d_gene: -; v_gene: TRBV7-6; CDR3aa: CASSLVAGTPYEQYF; CDR3nt: TGTGCCAGCAGCTTAGTAGCAGGCACCCCTTACGAGCAGTACTTC
len: 13; j_gene: TRBJ1-1; abundance: -; d_gene: TRBD1; v_gene: TRBV20-1; CDR3aa: CSAQTGGNTEAFF; CDR3nt: TGCAGTGCTCAGACAGGGGGGAACACTGAAGCTTTCTTT
len: 13; j_gene: TRBJ2-2; abundance: -; d_gene: -; v_gene: TRBV27; CDR3aa: CASSTVFTGELFF; CDR3nt: TGTGCCAGCAGTACGGTGTTCACCGGGGAGCTGTTTTTT
len: 13; j_gene: TRBJ2-1; abundance: few; d_gene: -; v_gene: TRBV10-3; CDR3aa: CAIGSSFGGEQFF; CDR3nt: TGTGCCATCGGATCCTCTTTCGGTGGTGAGCAGTTCTTC
len: 13; j_gene: TRBJ1-6; abundance: -; d_gene: TRBD1; v_gene: TRBV4-1; CDR3aa: CASSLSQGAPLHF; CDR3nt: TGCGCCAGCAGCCTCTCACAGGGGGCACCCCTCCACTTT
len: 15; j_gene: TRBJ1-1; abundance: few; d_gene: TRBD1; v_gene: TRBV12-3/TRBV12-4; CDR3aa: CASSTPEGADTEAFF; CDR3nt: TGTGCCAGCAGTACCCCGGAGGGGGCGGACACTGAAGCTTTCTTT
len: 13; j_gene: TRBJ2-3; abundance: -; d_gene: -; v_gene: TRBV5-4; CDR3aa: CASRWGPTDTQYF; CDR3nt: TGTGCCAGCAGGTGGGGCCCCACAGATACGCAGTATTTT
len: 13; j_gene: TRBJ1-1; abundance: -; d_gene: -; v_gene: TRBV11-2; CDR3aa: CASSTLLGHEAFF; CDR3nt: TGTGCCAGCAGCACCCTACTGGGCCACGAAGCTTTCTTT
len: 13; j_gene: TRBJ1-6; abundance: -; d_gene: -; v_gene: TRBV4-1; CDR3aa: CASSVEEASPLHF; CDR3nt: TGCGCCAGCAGCGTGGAAGAGGCTTCACCCCTCCACTTT
len: 14; j_gene: TRBJ2-5; abundance: -; d_gene: -; v_gene: TRBV11-2; CDR3aa: CASSLSRYQETQYF; CDR3nt: TGTGCCAGCAGCTTAAGTAGGTACCAAGAGACCCAGTACTTC
len: 14; j_gene: TRBJ2-5; abundance: few; d_gene: TRBD1; v_gene: TRBV12-3/TRBV12-4; CDR3aa: CASSPGQGMETQYF; CDR3nt: TGTGCCAGCAGTCCGGGACAGGGAATGGAGACCCAGTACTTC
len: 14; j_gene: TRBJ1-4; abundance: few; d_gene: -; v_gene: TRBV6-5; CDR3aa: CASSGTTTNEKLFF; CDR3nt: TGTGCCAGCAGCGGAACTACCACTAATGAAAAACTGTTTTTT
len: 16; j_gene: TRBJ1-5; abundance: -; d_gene: TRBD1; v_gene: TRBV7-2; CDR3aa: CASSLGQGQRNQPQHF; CDR3nt: TGTGCCAGCAGCTTAGGTCAGGGACAGAGGAATCAGCCCCAGCATTTT
len: 16; j_gene: TRBJ1-5; abundance: few; d_gene: TRBD1; v_gene: TRBV7-9; CDR3aa: CASSSGTGSKNQPQHF; CDR3nt: TGTGCCAGCAGCTCCGGGACAGGCTCCAAAAATCAGCCCCAGCATTTT
len: 13; j_gene: TRBJ1-4; abundance: -; d_gene: -; v_gene: TRBV6-1; CDR3aa: CASNEVLNEKLFF; CDR3nt: TGTGCCAGCAATGAAGTTCTAAATGAAAAACTGTTTTTT
len: 14; j_gene: TRBJ2-1; abundance: -; d_gene: TRBD2; v_gene: TRBV2; CDR3aa: CASGPESGELEQFF; CDR3nt: TGTGCCAGCGGCCCAGAGAGCGGGGAGCTGGAGCAGTTCTTC
len: 14; j_gene: TRBJ2-3; abundance: -; d_gene: -; v_gene: TRBV20-1; CDR3aa: CSARDQARVNTQYF; CDR3nt: TGCAGTGCTAGAGATCAAGCCCGGGTTAATACGCAGTATTTT
len: 14; j_gene: TRBJ1-1; abundance: few; d_gene: TRBD1; v_gene: TRBV7-9; CDR3aa: CASSLTGGSAEAFF; CDR3nt: TGTGCCAGCAGCTTAACAGGGGGGAGCGCTGAAGCTTTCTTT
len: 14; j_gene: TRBJ1-3; abundance: many; d_gene: -; v_gene: TRBV7-2; CDR3aa: CASSLQGGGNTIYF; CDR3nt: TGTGCCAGCAGCTTACAAGGAGGAGGAAACACCATATATTTT
len: 15; j_gene: TRBJ2-2; abundance: -; d_gene: -; v_gene: TRBV7-9; CDR3aa: CASSPLRVGAGELFF; CDR3nt: TGTGCCAGCAGCCCCCTTCGTGTTGGGGCCGGGGAGCTGTTTTTT
len: 16; j_gene: TRBJ2-3; abundance: many; d_gene: -; v_gene: TRBV7-2; CDR3aa: CASSWGPLKRPDTQYF; CDR3nt: TGTGCCAGCAGCTGGGGCCCTCTTAAGCGGCCAGATACGCAGTATTTT
len: 17; j_gene: TRBJ2-3; abundance: few; d_gene: -; v_gene: TRBV6-2/TRBV6-3; CDR3aa: CASSYRRTAASTDTQYF; CDR3nt: TGTGCCAGCAGTTACCGACGAACGGCGGCTAGCACAGATACGCAGTATTTT
len: 15; j_gene: TRBJ2-1; abundance: many; d_gene: TRBD2; v_gene: TRBV7-2; CDR3aa: CASSFSGSSYNEQFF; CDR3nt: TGTGCCAGCAGCTTTAGCGGGAGCTCCTACAATGAGCAGTTCTTC
len: 15; j_gene: TRBJ2-7; abundance: -; d_gene: -; v_gene: TRBV20-1; CDR3aa: CSARPQARLTYEQYF; CDR3nt: TGCAGTGCTAGGCCCCAGGCCAGGCTGACCTACGAGCAGTACTTC
len: 18; j_gene: TRBJ1-5; abundance: -; d_gene: -; v_gene: TRBV6-1; CDR3aa: CASSEAGRVMVRTQPQHF; CDR3nt: TGTGCCAGCAGTGAAGCGGGTAGGGTCATGGTTCGTACTCAGCCCCAGCATTTT
len: 15; j_gene: TRBJ1-5; abundance: few; d_gene: TRBD1; v_gene: TRBV7-6; CDR3aa: CASSDYRGGNQPQHF; CDR3nt: TGTGCCAGCAGCGACTACAGGGGTGGCAATCAGCCCCAGCATTTT
len: 15; j_gene: TRBJ1-5; abundance: few; d_gene: -; v_gene: TRBV7-2; CDR3aa: CASSLLGTSGQPQHF; CDR3nt: TGTGCCAGCAGCTTACTCGGCACCTCAGGTCAGCCCCAGCATTTT
len: 14; j_gene: TRBJ1-4; abundance: -; d_gene: -; v_gene: TRBV24-1; CDR3aa: CATSGSREEEKLFF; CDR3nt: TGTGCCACCAGTGGCTCCAGGGAGGAGGAAAAACTGTTTTTT
len: 12; j_gene: TRBJ2-3; abundance: few; d_gene: -; v_gene: TRBV7-6; CDR3aa: CASGAGTDTQYF; CDR3nt: TGTGCCAGCGGGGCGGGTACAGATACGCAGTATTTT
len: 13; j_gene: TRBJ1-2; abundance: -; d_gene: -; v_gene: TRBV5-8; CDR3aa: CASSSGADYGYTF; CDR3nt: TGTGCCAGCAGCTCGGGGGCGGACTATGGCTACACCTTC
len: 15; j_gene: TRBJ2-5; abundance: few; d_gene: -; v_gene: TRBV7-8; CDR3aa: CASSRFRTGGETQYF; CDR3nt: TGTGCCAGCAGCCGATTCAGGACCGGGGGAGAGACCCAGTACTTC
len: 15; j_gene: TRBJ2-5; abundance: few; d_gene: TRBD1; v_gene: TRBV4-1; CDR3aa: CASSLAGTGKETQYF; CDR3nt: TGCGCCAGCAGCCTTGCCGGGACAGGGAAAGAGACCCAGTACTTC
len: 17; j_gene: TRBJ2-7; abundance: -; d_gene: TRBD2; v_gene: TRBV7-6; CDR3aa: CASSPRGLAGPSYEQYF; CDR3nt: TGTGCCAGCAGCCCCCGGGGGTTAGCGGGCCCTAGCTACGAGCAGTACTTC